The clone carrying this TCR beta chain was seen a handful of times. Its target is unknown. Using its own MiXCR run on the 5' RACE reads, TCRdb lists one record per CDR3 protein. The sample carries about 210,000 distinct CDR3 sequences, about 10% recorded once. V lost 1 base to trimming and J lost 7 bases, with 1 base between them. Germline V gene data show CDR1 as MDHEN and CDR2 as SYDVKM. The CDR3 length is 11 residues. These data are taken from a study of T-cell memory formation after mild COVID-19. Looking at the study overall: There were largely donor-specific TCR clusters.

Study-level results: Prior to infection, memory already included some responding clones, suggesting cross-reactive memory joined.

Specimen: PBMCs or a T cell subset sorted from them (not recorded which). The V gene is TRBV28, the J gene TRBJ2-2, with D hard to call. The sequence was obtained from a man aged 18 to 29 who had mild COVID-19 (a few samples of this study predate the infection). Cell type and time point are not known. The CDR3 DNA follows: TGTGCCAGCAGTTTATTCGGGGAGCTGTTTTTT. This sequence encodes CASSLFGELFF.